Following are 18 T cell receptor beta chains from one sample sequenced in a study of cytotoxic CD8 clonotypes in ibrutinib-treated CLL. Only in-frame clones appear in the TCRdb table, and some are missing; sequencing was by immunoSEQ multiplex PCR. The table includes around 140,000 clones, approximately 77% detected once. The sequencing here drew on PBMCs, taken after 12 months of ibrutinib treatment. The receptors derive from a human donor with chronic lymphocytic leukemia.

The rearrangement links TRBV5-1 to TRBJ1-6, with no clear D. The V gene lost 2 bases and the J gene lost 0 bases, with 9 bases spanning the gap. From germline, CDR1 is SGHRS and CDR2 YFSETQ. The CDR3 runs 16 residues. CDR3 DNA: TGCGCCAGCAGCTTTAGCGGGAGCTCCTATAATTCACCCCTCCACTTT. Translated: CASSFSGSSYNSPLHF.

The chain combines TRBV7-9 with TRBJ2-1, with D possibly called TRBD1 or TRBD2 (6 bases each). The CDR3 is made up of 17 amino acids. Germline lookup yields CDR1 SEHNR and CDR2 FQNEAQ (reference sequence). V was clipped by 0 bases and J by 0 bases, with 12 bases between them. The CDR3, as DNA: TGTGCCAGCAGCTTAGCGGGGGGACAAAGCTCCTACAATGAGCAGTTCTTC. Residues: CASSLAGGQSSYNEQFF.

This clone was seen just once. The chain is built from TRBV6-1 and TRBJ2-2; D perhaps matches TRBD1 (5 bases). V gave up 2 bases and J gave up 5 bases, with 12 bases separating them. This CDR3 contains 15 residues. From germline, CDR1 is MNHNS and CDR2 SASEGT. CDR3 region: CASSELGAWTGELFF. Here the CDR3 DNA reads TGTGCCAGCAGTGAATTAGGGGCTTGGACCGGGGAGCTGTTTTTT.

The chain has TRBV19 and TRBJ2-7, with D possibly TRBD1 on 6 matching bases. V was clipped by 8 bases and J by 1 base, with 15 bases between them. Germline V CDR1 and CDR2: LNHDA, SQIVND (reference sequence). The CDR3 contains 14 residues. CDR3 loop: CASSTGALSYEQYF. CDR3 sequence (DNA): TGTGCCAGTTCGACAGGAGCCTTATCCTACGAGCAGTACTTC. Full variable domain (missing parts from reference TRBV19 and TRBJ2-7): DGGITQSPKYLFRKEGQNVTLSCEQNLNHDAMYWYRQDPGQGLRLIYYSQIVNDFQKGDIAEGYSVSREKKESFPLTVTSAQKNPTAFYLCASSTGALSYEQYFGPGTRLTVT.

The chain combines TRBV7-2 with TRBJ2-1; D uncertain. The germline V and J ends were trimmed by 0 bases and 11 bases, with 17 bases remaining between them. Germline CDR1 and CDR2: SGHTA and FQGNSA. The CDR3 is made up of 15 amino acids. The CDR3 here is CASSLARFGSSKQFF. Written as DNA, the CDR3 is TGTGCCAGCAGCTTAGCGCGGTTCGGCTCCTCTAAGCAGTTCTTC.

This chain links TRBV6-5 with TRBJ2-7, with 8 bases aligning to TRBD1. The CDR3 loop spans 16 amino acids. The V gene's germline CDR1 is MNHEY and CDR2 SVGAGI. Unmatched junction bases numbered 8, after V lost 0 bases and J lost 4 bases. CDR3 DNA: TGTGCCAGCAGTTACTCTCGGACAGGGTCTACATACGAGCAGTACTTC. Its protein product is CASSYSRTGSTYEQYF.

The CDR3 DNA reads TGTGCCAGCCTTTTGGCGGGGCTTGCAGATACGCAGTATTTT. Amino acid sequence: CASLLAGLADTQYF. The chain recombines TRBV30 with TRBJ2-3, with D perhaps matching TRBD2 (6 bases). Germline CDR1 is GTSNPN and CDR2 is SVGIG (reference sequence). V gave up 8 bases and J gave up 4 bases, with 19 bases separating them. This CDR3 has 14 residues.

This chain connects TRBV4-1 to TRBJ2-5, with D tentatively TRBD1 or TRBD2 (5 bases each). The CDR3 runs to 18 residues. Per the germline V gene, CDR1 is MGHRA and CDR2 is YSYEKL. The V gene lost 0 bases and the J gene lost 5 bases, with 22 bases spanning the gap. CDR3 DNA: TGCGCCAGCAGCCAAGATCTGTCCTTCCCCGGGGCTCTGGAGACCCAGTACTTC. Translating it yields CASSQDLSFPGALETQYF.

The genes are TRBV5-1 and TRBJ2-3, with 12 nucleotides matching TRBD2. The V gene end was trimmed by 5 bases and the J gene end by 6 bases; junction bases not matched to a gene: 4. CDR3 length: 14 amino acids. CDR1 and CDR2 from the germline V gene are SGHRS and YFSETQ. CDR3 region: CASSSTSGGDTQYF. The CDR3 region has the DNA TGCGCCAGCAGTTCGACTAGCGGGGGTGATACGCAGTATTTT.

J is TRBJ1-1 and V is TRBV19; D is unresolved. CDR1 is LNHDA and CDR2 is SQIVND in the germline V gene (reference sequence). This CDR3 is built from 14 residues. V was cut by 1 base and J by 8 bases, with 14 bases left in between. The CDR3 region is CASSIAVVTGEAFF. The DNA of the CDR3 is TGTGCCAGTAGTATAGCGGTGGTTACCGGGGAAGCTTTCTTT.

J is TRBJ1-4 and V is TRBV4-3; TRBD1 might be the D (5 bases). Germline V gene lookup returns CDR1 LGHNA and CDR2 YSLEER. The CDR3 length is 16 residues. Trimming pared 0 bases from V and 8 bases from J, leaving 16 bases between. The CDR3, as DNA: TGCGCCAGCAGCCAAGAAGGCGTTGGGGCGCAGGAAAAACTGTTTTTT. This codes for CASSQEGVGAQEKLFF.

This clone occurred a few times. The chain links TRBV7-6 to TRBJ2-2; 9 bases fit TRBD2. Germline CDR1 and CDR2: SGHVS and FNYEAQ. This CDR3 region has 15 residues. V trimming: 6 bases; J trimming: 5 bases; junction bases outside the gene matches: 7. The chain's CDR3 is CASSFSGGDTGELFF. CDR3 sequence (DNA): TGTGCCAGCAGTTTTAGCGGGGGCGATACCGGGGAGCTGTTTTTT.

This clone was observed many times. The chain carries TRBV28 and TRBJ1-5; no firm D call. CDR3 length equals 13 residues. V lost 4 bases, J lost 6 bases, and 10 bases lay in between. In germline, CDR1 is MDHEN, CDR2 SYDVKM. The CDR3 is CASSSLPAQPQHF. The CDR3 region has the DNA TGTGCCAGCAGTTCCCTCCCGGCTCAGCCCCAGCATTTT.

This chain joins TRBV5-1 and TRBJ1-5, with D perhaps matching TRBD1 (5 bases). This CDR3 spans 14 amino acids. Germline-derived CDR1 and CDR2 are SGHRS and YFSETQ. The ends were cut back, 0 bases at V and 1 base at J, with 5 bases in the middle. The CDR3 nucleotides read TGCGCCAGCAGCTTGGAGGGGAGCAATCAGCCCCAGCATTTT. Its protein product is CASSLEGSNQPQHF.

The chain joins TRBV5-6 to TRBJ2-7; D remains unclear. This CDR3 is 16 amino acids long. Germline V gene data show CDR1 as SGHDT and CDR2 as YYEEEE. The germline V and J ends were trimmed by 6 bases and 0 bases, with 19 bases remaining between them. The CDR3 coding sequence is TGTGCCAGCAACTCTATCCTCGGGCTGAGCTCCTACGAGCAGTACTTC. It specifies CASNSILGLSSYEQYF.

The chain carries TRBV6-5 and TRBJ2-1, with 9 bases aligning to TRBD2. Trimming took 6 bases from V and 9 from J; bases not matched to a gene: 3. The CDR3 loop spans 12 amino acids. CDR1 MNHEY and CDR2 SVGAGI come from the germline V gene. The CDR3 nucleotides are TGTGCCAGCAGCGGGCGGGGGGGTGAGCAGTTCTTC. It codes for CASSGRGGEQFF.

This clone was picked up a small number of times. The V call is TRBV5-1, the J call TRBJ1-4; D may be TRBD1 (5 bases). The CDR3 runs to 14 residues. The V end was cut by 4 bases, the J end by 5 bases, with 12 bases between. Germline V CDR1 and CDR2: SGHRS, YFSETQ. The CDR3 sequence is CASSRTLGNEKLFF. The CDR3 coding sequence is TGCGCCAGCAGCCGGACACTGGGAAATGAAAAACTGTTTTTT. The full variable domain, its missing parts supplied by reference TRBV5-1 and TRBJ1-4, is KAGVTQTPRYLIKTRGQQVTLSCSPISGHRSVSWYQQTPGQGLQFLFEYFSETQRNKGNFPGRFSGRQFSNSRSEMNVSTLELGDSALYLCASSRTLGNEKLFFGSGTQLSVL.

The chain carries TRBV7-2 and TRBJ2-7; 8 bases align to TRBD1. The CDR3 length is 15 residues. The V and J ends lost 1 base and 6 bases, in that order; junction bases with no gene match: 8. Germline CDR1 is SGHTA and CDR2 is FQGNSA. CDR3 sequence (DNA): TGTGCCAGCAGCTTAGGAGGAATACAGGGGGGCGAGCAGTACTTC. It translates to CASSLGGIQGGEQYF.